The 25 T cell receptor beta chains listed next were all sequenced from one sample in a study of blood T cell repertoires in COVID-19. Assay used: immunoSEQ multiplex PCR; TCRdb lists only in-frame clones, some missing. The sample lists over 90,000 clones; over 75% were seen once. Source material: peripheral blood. These receptors were collected from a man aged 60 to 75 with acute or convalescent COVID-19.

CDR3 amino acids: CSVEMLAGVQETQYF. Here the CDR3 DNA reads TGCAGCGTTGAAATGCTAGCGGGGGTACAAGAGACCCAGTACTTC. This rearrangement joins TRBV29-1 to TRBJ2-5; 10 nucleotides agree with TRBD2. This CDR3 region has 15 residues. The J segment lost 2 bases and the V segment lost 2 bases, leaving 5 bases of the junction unmatched. From germline, CDR1 is SQVTM and CDR2 ANQGSEA. Full variable domain (remainder filled in from reference TRBV29-1 and TRBJ2-5): SAVISQKPSRDICQRGTSLTIQCQVDSQVTMMFWYRQQPGQSLTLIATANQGSEATYESGFVIDKFPISRPNLTFSTLTVSNMSPEDSSIYLCSVEMLAGVQETQYFGPGTRLLVL.

J is TRBJ1-2 and V is TRBV6-5, with D perhaps matching TRBD1 (5 bases). V shed 5 bases and J shed 1 base, with 8 bases lying between them. Looked up from germline, CDR1 is MNHEY and CDR2 is SVGAGI. This CDR3 contains 13 residues. The chain's CDR3 is CASSPTVNYGYTF. The CDR3 DNA is TGTGCCAGCAGTCCGACAGTTAACTATGGCTACACCTTC.

The chain joins TRBV6-5 to TRBJ2-3, with D tentatively TRBD2 (6 bases). CDR1 and CDR2 (germline): MNHEY, SVGAGI. The CDR3 consists of 13 residues. V shed 6 bases and J shed 2 bases, with 9 bases lying between them. CDR3 DNA sequence: TGTGCCAGCAGAGGGACTGACACAGATACGCAGTATTTT. It is translated as CASRGTDTDTQYF.

By share, this clone counts as medium-sized. The CDR3 loop is CASSPGGGGANVLTF. The CDR3 DNA reads TGTGCCAGCTCACCAGGAGGAGGTGGGGCCAACGTCCTGACTTTC. The V gene is TRBV18, the J gene TRBJ2-6; D perhaps matches TRBD2 (5 bases). Looked up from germline, CDR1 is KGHSH and CDR2 is LQKENI. The V and J ends lost 2 bases and 3 bases respectively, with 8 bases between them. The CDR3 covers 15 residues. Full variable domain (rest looked up from reference TRBV18 and TRBJ2-6): NAGVMQNPRHLVRRRGQEARLRCSPMKGHSHVYWYRQLPEEGLKFMVYLQKENIIDESGMPKERFSAEFPKEGPSILRIQQVVRGDSAAYFCASSPGGGGANVLTFGAGSRLTVL.

The chain is built from TRBV5-6 and TRBJ1-3; 7 nucleotides agree with TRBD1. Losses at the gene ends were 3 bases for V and 0 bases for J; bases not matched to a gene: 3. CDR1 and CDR2 (germline): SGHDT, YYEEEE. The CDR3 length is 15 residues. The CDR3 nucleotides are TGTGCCAGCAGCTGGGGACAGACCTCTGGAAACACCATATATTTT. Translating gives CASSWGQTSGNTIYF.

This chain joins TRBV2 and TRBJ2-7, with TRBD1 as a possible D gene (6 bases). Trimming took 6 bases from V and 2 from J, leaving 11 bases between them. Looked up from germline, CDR1 is SNHLY and CDR2 is FYNNEI. The CDR3 extends over 13 amino acids. CDR3 nucleotide sequence: TGTGCCAGCAGGGACAGCGTAACCTACGAGCAGTACTTC. Translation gives CASRDSVTYEQYF.

This chain connects TRBV28 to TRBJ1-2; no clear D. The germline gives CDR1 MDHEN, CDR2 SYDVKM. V was pared by 6 bases and J by 0 bases, with 20 bases between. The CDR3 consists of 17 residues. CDR3 sequence reads: CASRGRRNLPSNYGYTF. In DNA, the CDR3 is TGTGCCAGCAGAGGTCGGCGGAATCTTCCTTCTAACTATGGCTACACCTTC.

V gene TRBV3-1 (or the pseudogene TRBV3-2) combines with J gene TRBJ2-1; weak D call: TRBD1 (5 bases). The V gene lost 1 base and the J gene lost 3 bases, with 19 bases spanning the gap. This CDR3 spans 18 amino acids. The V gene's germline CDR1 is LGHDT and CDR2 YNNKEL (reference sequence). CDR3 residues: CASSQVHQTAMYYNEQFF. The CDR3 coding sequence is TGTGCCAGCAGCCAAGTGCATCAGACAGCCATGTACTACAATGAGCAGTTCTTC.

The chain uses TRBV3-1 (or the pseudogene TRBV3-2) and TRBJ1-6; TRBD1 might be the D (6 bases). Germline V gives CDR1 LGHDT, CDR2 YNNKEL (reference sequence). Trimming shortened V by 4 bases and J by 3 bases, and 10 bases separated the two germline ends. The CDR3 totals 15 residues. CDR3 protein: CASSPTGVYNSPLHF. CDR3 bases: TGTGCCAGCAGCCCGACAGGAGTCTATAATTCACCCCTCCACTTT.

The chain combines TRBV19 with TRBJ2-3; possible D gene TRBD1, 6 bases. Germline lookup yields CDR1 LNHDA and CDR2 SQIVND (reference sequence). Trimming pared 5 bases from V and 3 bases from J, leaving 15 bases between. The CDR3 has 15 residues. In nucleotides, the CDR3 is TGTGCCAGTAGTGTAATAAACAGGGAAACAGATACGCAGTATTTT. Translating gives CASSVINRETDTQYF.

The chain employs TRBV5-1 and TRBJ2-2; 7 nucleotides agree with TRBD2. The CDR3 is made up of 15 amino acids. V was pared by 0 bases and J by 4 bases, with 3 bases of the junction left unmatched. The germline gives CDR1 SGHRS, CDR2 YFSETQ. In DNA form, the CDR3 reads TGCGCCAGCAGCTTGGATGGGGAGGGCACCGGGGAGCTGTTTTTT. Translating it yields CASSLDGEGTGELFF.

This chain joins TRBV9 and TRBJ1-1; 11 nucleotides line up with TRBD1. The CDR3 covers 15 residues. Per germline, CDR1 SGDLS and CDR2 YYNGEE. J gave up 5 bases and V 3 bases, and 6 bases lay outside the gene matches. The CDR3: CASSEDRGHVTEAFF. For the CDR3, the DNA is TGTGCCAGCAGCGAGGACAGGGGGCATGTGACTGAAGCTTTCTTT.

This clone was counted only a few times. The DNA for the CDR3 is TGTGCCAGCAGCTTAGTGGCGGGGGGCGGGCAAGAGACCCAGTACTTC. As protein: CASSLVAGGGQETQYF. J is TRBJ2-5 and V is TRBV11-3; 8 bases fit TRBD2. Germline V gene sequence: CDR1 SGHNT, CDR2 YENEEA. The CDR3 has 16 amino acids. Trimming at V came to 1 base and at J to 2 bases, leaving 6 bases not matched to a gene.

The rearrangement joins TRBV6-2 or TRBV6-3 to TRBJ1-1; 10 bases map to TRBD1. V lost 4 bases to trimming and J lost 3 bases; unmatched junction nucleotides: 8. Germline values: CDR1 MNHEY, CDR2 SVGEGT. CDR3 size: 16 residues. This CDR3 reads CASSFRTGGKDTEAFF. In nucleotides, the CDR3 is TGTGCCAGCAGTTTCCGGACAGGGGGAAAGGACACTGAAGCTTTCTTT.

The chain joins TRBV5-6 to TRBJ2-7; 12 positions agree with TRBD2. V shed 5 bases and J 6 bases; nucleotides not matched to a gene: 12. Germline V gene sequence: CDR1 SGHDT, CDR2 YYEEEE. The CDR3 spans 16 residues. The CDR3 loop reads CASSYPGLAGLGEQYF. CDR3 nucleotides: TGTGCCAGCAGTTATCCGGGACTAGCGGGTCTAGGCGAGCAGTACTTC.

This clone was recorded only once. This chain links TRBV28 with TRBJ1-2, with D perhaps TRBD1 (6 bases). Germline CDR1 and CDR2: MDHEN and SYDVKM. The germline V and J ends were trimmed by 6 bases and 8 bases, with 19 bases remaining between them. The length of the CDR3 is 14 residues. The CDR3 DNA follows: TGTGCCAGCAGCCCCCGGACAGCGGCCAGCGGCTACACCTTC. Its protein is CASSPRTAASGYTF.

J is TRBJ2-1 and V is TRBV11-2, with TRBD2 matching over 9 bases. Germline values: CDR1 SGHAT, CDR2 FQNNGV. With V trimmed by 3 bases and J by 5 bases, 5 bases remained unmatched. This CDR3 is built from 15 residues. The CDR3 reads CASSFEAGGHNEQFF. Here the CDR3 DNA reads TGTGCCAGCAGCTTTGAAGCGGGAGGCCACAATGAGCAGTTCTTC.

CDR3 sequence: CASSLASVSYNEQFF. The CDR3 region has the DNA TGTGCCAGCAGCTTAGCTAGTGTCTCCTACAATGAGCAGTTCTTC. The chain uses TRBV7-2 and TRBJ2-1; D unclear. CDR3 length: 15 amino acids. CDR1 and CDR2 from the germline V gene are SGHTA and FQGNSA. V shed 0 bases and J shed 0 bases, with 6 bases lying between them.

V is TRBV21-1 and J is TRBJ1-5. TRBV21-1 is termed a pseudogene. CDR3 length equals 17 residues. The CDR3 bases are TGTGCCAGCAGCAAAGCCCCGGGCGAGGGAGGGAATCAGCCCCAGCATTTT. This codes for CASSKAPGEGGNQPQHF.

The gene calls are TRBV30 and TRBJ1-2, with D possibly TRBD1 on 5 matching bases. V dropped 5 bases and J dropped 8 bases, with 18 bases sitting between them. The CDR3 is 13 residues long. Germline V CDR1 and CDR2: GTSNPN, SVGIG (reference sequence). The CDR3 region is CAWGVGTAGGYTF. CDR3 DNA sequence: TGTGCCTGGGGGGTCGGGACTGCGGGCGGCTACACCTTC.

The chain joins TRBV6-6 to TRBJ1-2; the D gene is possibly TRBD1 (5 bases). The CDR3 runs to 15 residues. Trimming took off 7 bases at V and 8 bases at J, with 23 bases between the two ends. Germline loops: CDR1 MNHNY, CDR2 SVGAGI (reference sequence). The CDR3 region is CASTQGGAGIWGYTF. The CDR3 DNA is TGTGCCAGCACCCAAGGTGGGGCGGGAATATGGGGCTACACCTTC.

The chain combines TRBV30 with TRBJ2-7; 7 bases align to TRBD1. Germline assignment: CDR1 GTSNPN and CDR2 SVGIG (reference sequence). The trim removed 3 bases at V and 4 bases at J, leaving 3 bases unmatched. There are 12 residues in the CDR3. CDR3 in amino acids: CAWSDRVYEQYF. The CDR3 DNA reads as TGTGCCTGGAGCGACAGGGTGTACGAGCAGTACTTC. Combining the CDR3 with reference TRBV30 and TRBJ2-7 gives the whole variable domain SQTIHQWPATLVQPVGSPLSLECTVEGTSNPNLYWYRQAAGRGLQLLFYSVGIGQISSEVPQNLSASRPQDRQFILSSKKLLLSDSGFYLCAWSDRVYEQYFGPGTRLTVT.

This rearrangement joins TRBV5-6 to TRBJ2-7; TRBD1 matches 8 bases. After removal of 5 bases from V and 6 bases from J, the junction contained 4 bases not matched to a gene. The CDR3 sequence is 12 residues long. Looked up from germline, CDR1 is SGHDT and CDR2 is YYEEEE. The CDR3 protein is CASRTDRAEQYF. CDR3 DNA: TGTGCCAGCAGAACGGACAGGGCCGAGCAGTACTTC. The full variable domain, in which reference TRBV5-6 and TRBJ2-7 provide the parts outside the CDR3, is DAGVTQSPTHLIKTRGQQVTLRCSPKSGHDTVSWYQQALGQGPQFIFQYYEEEERQRGNFPDRFSGHQFPNYSSELNVNALLLGDSALYLCASRTDRAEQYFGPGTRLTVT.

The chain links TRBV10-2 to TRBJ2-3, with unresolved D. Germline CDR1 and CDR2: WSHSY and SAAADI. V lost 6 bases and J 4 bases, leaving 5 bases between the germline ends. The CDR3 consists of 11 residues. The CDR3 coding sequence is TGCGCCAGCAGCCCGGCAGATACGCAGTATTTT. Its translation: CASSPADTQYF.

V and J are TRBV6-5 and TRBJ2-3; possible D gene TRBD1, 5 bases. CDR1 and CDR2 (germline): MNHEY, SVGAGI. The CDR3 totals 12 residues. V lost 6 bases to trimming and J lost 10 bases, with 14 bases between them. The CDR3: CASRTTQGAQYF. The CDR3 DNA is TGTGCCAGCAGGACAACGCAGGGTGCGCAGTATTTT.